This entry describes one TCR beta chain. This sample is part of a study of identical twins. V lost 4 bases to trimming and J lost 4 bases; unmatched junction nucleotides: 6. The germline gives CDR1 LNHDA, CDR2 SQIVND (reference sequence). The CDR3 is 14 residues long. TCRdb reprocessed the 5' RACE reads with MiXCR, giving one entry per CDR3 protein. The sample lists 600,000 to 800,000 distinct CDR3 sequences, about 20% seen once, with more than 4% in the top ten. The sample was also linked to a second study, of T cells expressing NK-cell markers. That report notes: The CD3+CD56-NKG2C+ fraction was also led by these clonotypes in several donors.

Sequencing used PBMCs. The chain has TRBV19 and TRBJ2-5, with 7 positions matching TRBD2. This TCR derives from a woman aged 18-29 years in good health. The CDR3 DNA reads as TGTGCCAGTAGTACGGGAGCGGGAACAGAGACCCAGTACTTC. Protein sequence: CASSTGAGTETQYF.